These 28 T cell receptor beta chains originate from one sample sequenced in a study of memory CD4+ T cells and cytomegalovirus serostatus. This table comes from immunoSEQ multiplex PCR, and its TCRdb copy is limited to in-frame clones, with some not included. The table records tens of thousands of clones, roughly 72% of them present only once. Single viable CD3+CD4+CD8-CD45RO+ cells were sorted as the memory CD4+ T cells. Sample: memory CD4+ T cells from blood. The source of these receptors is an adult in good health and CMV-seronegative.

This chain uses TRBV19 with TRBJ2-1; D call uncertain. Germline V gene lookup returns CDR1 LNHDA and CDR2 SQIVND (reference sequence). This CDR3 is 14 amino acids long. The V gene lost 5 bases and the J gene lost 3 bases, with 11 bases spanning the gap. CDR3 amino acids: CASSPRTNYNEQFF. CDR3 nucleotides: TGTGCCAGTAGTCCCCGGACCAACTACAATGAGCAGTTCTTC.

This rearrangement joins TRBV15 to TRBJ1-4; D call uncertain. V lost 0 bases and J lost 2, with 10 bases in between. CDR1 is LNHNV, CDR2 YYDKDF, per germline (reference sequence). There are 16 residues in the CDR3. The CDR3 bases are TGTGCCACCAGCAGAGATCCATCTATCACTAATGAAAAACTGTTTTTT. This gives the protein CATSRDPSITNEKLFF.

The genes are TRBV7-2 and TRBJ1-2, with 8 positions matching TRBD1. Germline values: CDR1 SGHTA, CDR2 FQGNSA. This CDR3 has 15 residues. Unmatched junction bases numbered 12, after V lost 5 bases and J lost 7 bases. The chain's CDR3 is CASSPAGGSLGGYTF. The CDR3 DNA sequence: TGTGCCAGCAGCCCTGCAGGGGGCAGTTTGGGTGGCTACACCTTC.

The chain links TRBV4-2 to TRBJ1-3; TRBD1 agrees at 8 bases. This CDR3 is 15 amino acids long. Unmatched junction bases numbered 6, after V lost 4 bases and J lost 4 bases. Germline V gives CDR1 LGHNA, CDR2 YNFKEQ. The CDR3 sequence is CASSPFGQGGNTIYF. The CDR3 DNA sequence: TGTGCCAGCAGCCCTTTTGGACAGGGAGGAAACACCATATATTTT.

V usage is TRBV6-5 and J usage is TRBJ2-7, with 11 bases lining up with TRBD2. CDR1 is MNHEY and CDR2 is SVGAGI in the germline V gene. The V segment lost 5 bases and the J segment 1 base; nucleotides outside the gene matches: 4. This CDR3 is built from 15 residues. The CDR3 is CASSITSGGSYEQYF. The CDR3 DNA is TGTGCCAGCAGTATTACTAGCGGGGGATCCTACGAGCAGTACTTC.

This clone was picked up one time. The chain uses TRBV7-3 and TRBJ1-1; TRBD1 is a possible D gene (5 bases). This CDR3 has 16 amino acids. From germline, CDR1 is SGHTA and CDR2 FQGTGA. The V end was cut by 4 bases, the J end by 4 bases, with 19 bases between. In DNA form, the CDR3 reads TGTGCCAGCAGCTCAAATCCCTTTGGGGGGGGCACTGAAGCTTTCTTT. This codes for CASSSNPFGGGTEAFF.

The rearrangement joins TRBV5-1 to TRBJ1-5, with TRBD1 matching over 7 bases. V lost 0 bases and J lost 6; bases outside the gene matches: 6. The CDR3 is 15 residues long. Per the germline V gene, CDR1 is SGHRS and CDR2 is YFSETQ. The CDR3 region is CASSLAGQGGQPQHF. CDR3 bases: TGCGCCAGCAGCTTGGCGGGCCAGGGGGGTCAGCCCCAGCATTTT.

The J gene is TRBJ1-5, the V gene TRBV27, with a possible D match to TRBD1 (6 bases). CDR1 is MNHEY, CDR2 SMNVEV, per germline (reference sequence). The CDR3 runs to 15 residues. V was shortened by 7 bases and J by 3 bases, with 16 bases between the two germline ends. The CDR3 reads CASTLKGGNNQPQHF. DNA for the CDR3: TGTGCCAGCACCCTAAAAGGGGGTAACAATCAGCCCCAGCATTTT.

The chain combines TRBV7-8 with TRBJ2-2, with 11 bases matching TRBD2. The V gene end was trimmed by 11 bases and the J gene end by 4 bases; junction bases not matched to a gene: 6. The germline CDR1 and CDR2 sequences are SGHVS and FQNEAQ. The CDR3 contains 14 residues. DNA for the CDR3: TGTGCCGTAGCGGGAGGGCGGTCCACCGGGGAGCTGTTTTTT. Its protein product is CAVAGGRSTGELFF. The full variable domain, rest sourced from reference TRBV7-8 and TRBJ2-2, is GAGVSQSPRYKVAKRGQDVALRCDPISGHVSLFWYQQALGQGPEFLTYFQNEAQLDKSGLPSDRFFAERPEGSVSTLKIQRTQQEDSAVYLCAVAGGRSTGELFFGEGSRLTVL.

The CDR3 coding sequence is TGTGCCAGCAGCTTGAGGGCTATAGGGAGTCGGAGAGACACTGAAGCTTTCTTT. Translated, it gives CASSLRAIGSRRDTEAFF. The chain links TRBV7-8 to TRBJ1-1; D is ambiguous. CDR1 is SGHVS and CDR2 is FQNEAQ in the germline V gene. The CDR3 consists of 18 residues. Trimming removed 3 bases at V and 3 bases at J, with 23 bases between.

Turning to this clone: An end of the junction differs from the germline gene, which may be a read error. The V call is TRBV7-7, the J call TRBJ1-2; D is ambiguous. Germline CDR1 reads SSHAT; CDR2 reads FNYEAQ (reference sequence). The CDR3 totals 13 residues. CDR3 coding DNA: TGTGCTAGCAGCTTGAACGCTCAGACTCCCAGCACCTTC. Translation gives CASSLNAQTPSTF. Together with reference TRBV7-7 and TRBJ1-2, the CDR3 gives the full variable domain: GAGVSQSPRYKVTKRGQDVTLRCDPISSHATLYWYQQALGQGPEFLTYFNYEAQPDKSGLPSDRFSAERPEGSISTLTIQRTEQRDSAMYRCASSLNAQTPSTFGSGTRLTVV.

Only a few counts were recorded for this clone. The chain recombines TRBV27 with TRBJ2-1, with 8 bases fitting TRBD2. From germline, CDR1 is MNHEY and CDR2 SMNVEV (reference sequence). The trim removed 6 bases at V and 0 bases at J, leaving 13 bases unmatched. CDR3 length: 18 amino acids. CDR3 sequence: CASRPYFGGGNSYNEQFF. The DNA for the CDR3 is TGTGCCAGCAGACCTTACTTCGGCGGGGGGAACTCCTACAATGAGCAGTTCTTC.

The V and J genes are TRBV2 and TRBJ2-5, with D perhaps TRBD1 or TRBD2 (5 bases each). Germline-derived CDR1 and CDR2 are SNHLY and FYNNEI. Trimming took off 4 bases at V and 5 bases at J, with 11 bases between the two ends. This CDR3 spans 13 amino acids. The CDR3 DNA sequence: TGTGCCAGCAGTGGGGACCCCGGGGAGACCCAGTACTTC. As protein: CASSGDPGETQYF.

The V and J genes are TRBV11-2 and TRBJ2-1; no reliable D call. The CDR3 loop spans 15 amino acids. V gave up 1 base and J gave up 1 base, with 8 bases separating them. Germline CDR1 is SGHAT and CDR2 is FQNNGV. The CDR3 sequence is CASSLGLMSYNEQFF. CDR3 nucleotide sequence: TGTGCCAGCAGCTTAGGGCTCATGTCCTACAATGAGCAGTTCTTC.

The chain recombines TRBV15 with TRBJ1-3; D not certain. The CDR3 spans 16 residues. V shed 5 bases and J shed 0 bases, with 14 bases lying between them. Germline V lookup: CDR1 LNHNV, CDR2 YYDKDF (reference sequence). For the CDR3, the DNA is TGTGCCACCAGCCCGGGTGGAACGGTCTCTGGAAACACCATATATTTT. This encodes CATSPGGTVSGNTIYF.

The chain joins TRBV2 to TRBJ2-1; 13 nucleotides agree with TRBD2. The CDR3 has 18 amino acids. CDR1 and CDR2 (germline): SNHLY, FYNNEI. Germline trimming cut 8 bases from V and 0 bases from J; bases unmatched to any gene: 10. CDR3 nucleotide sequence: TGTGCCAGCGCCCAGACTAGCGGGGGGACTTTCTCCTACAATGAGCAGTTCTTC. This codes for CASAQTSGGTFSYNEQFF.

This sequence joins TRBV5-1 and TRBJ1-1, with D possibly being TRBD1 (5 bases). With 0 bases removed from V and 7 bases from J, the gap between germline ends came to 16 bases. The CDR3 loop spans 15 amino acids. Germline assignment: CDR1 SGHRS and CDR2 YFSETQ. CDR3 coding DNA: TGCGCCAGCAGCTTGGGGGTGGGACTTAACGGTGAAGCTTTCTTT. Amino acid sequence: CASSLGVGLNGEAFF.

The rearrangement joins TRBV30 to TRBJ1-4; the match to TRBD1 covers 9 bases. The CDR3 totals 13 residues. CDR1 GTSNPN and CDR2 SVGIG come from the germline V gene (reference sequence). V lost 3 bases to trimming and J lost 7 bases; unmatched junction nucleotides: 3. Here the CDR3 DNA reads TGTGCCTGGAGCTTGGACAGGGGTGAAAAACTGTTTTTT. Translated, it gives CAWSLDRGEKLFF.

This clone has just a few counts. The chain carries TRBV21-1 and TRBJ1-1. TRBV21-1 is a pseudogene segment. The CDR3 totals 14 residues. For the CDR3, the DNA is TGTGCCAGCAGCCCTGGGGGGGCGGACACTGAAGCTTTCTTT. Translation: CASSPGGADTEAFF.

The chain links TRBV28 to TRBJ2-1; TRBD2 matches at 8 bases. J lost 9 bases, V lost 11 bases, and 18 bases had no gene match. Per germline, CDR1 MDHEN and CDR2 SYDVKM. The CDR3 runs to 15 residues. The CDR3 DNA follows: TGTGCCGCGATCTCGGGGGGGAGGGGAGGTCTTGAGCAGTTCTTC. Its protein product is CAAISGGRGGLEQFF.

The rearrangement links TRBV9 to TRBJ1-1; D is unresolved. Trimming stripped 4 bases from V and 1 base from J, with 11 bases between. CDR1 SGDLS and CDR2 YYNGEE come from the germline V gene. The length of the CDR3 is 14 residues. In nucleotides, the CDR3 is TGTGCCAGCAGCATTCGACCGACGAACACTGAAGCTTTCTTT. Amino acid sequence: CASSIRPTNTEAFF.

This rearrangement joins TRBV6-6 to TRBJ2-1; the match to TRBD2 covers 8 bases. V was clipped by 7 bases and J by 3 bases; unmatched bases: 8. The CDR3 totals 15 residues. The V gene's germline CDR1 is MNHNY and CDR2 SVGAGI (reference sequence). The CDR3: CASTQRGSRYNEQFF. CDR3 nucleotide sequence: TGTGCCAGCACCCAGCGGGGGTCCCGCTACAATGAGCAGTTCTTC.

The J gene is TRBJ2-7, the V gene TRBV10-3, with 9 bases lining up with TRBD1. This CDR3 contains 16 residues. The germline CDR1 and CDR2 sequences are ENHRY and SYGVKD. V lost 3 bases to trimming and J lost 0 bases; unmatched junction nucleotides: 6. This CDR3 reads CAISDPGQGNSYEQYF. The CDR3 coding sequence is TGTGCCATCAGTGACCCGGGACAGGGTAACTCCTACGAGCAGTACTTC.

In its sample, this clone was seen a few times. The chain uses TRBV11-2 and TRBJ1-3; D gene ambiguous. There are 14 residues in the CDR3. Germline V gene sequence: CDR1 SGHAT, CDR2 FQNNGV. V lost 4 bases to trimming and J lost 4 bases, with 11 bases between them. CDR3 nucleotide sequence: TGTGCCAGCAGCTCGACGTCCGGGGGAAACACCATATATTTT. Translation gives CASSSTSGGNTIYF.

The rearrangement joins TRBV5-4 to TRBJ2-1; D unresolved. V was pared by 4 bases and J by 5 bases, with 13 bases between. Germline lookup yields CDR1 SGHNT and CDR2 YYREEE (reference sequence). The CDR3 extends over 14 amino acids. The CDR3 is CASSRKSGDNEQFF. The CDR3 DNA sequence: TGTGCCAGCAGCAGGAAGTCCGGTGACAATGAGCAGTTCTTC.

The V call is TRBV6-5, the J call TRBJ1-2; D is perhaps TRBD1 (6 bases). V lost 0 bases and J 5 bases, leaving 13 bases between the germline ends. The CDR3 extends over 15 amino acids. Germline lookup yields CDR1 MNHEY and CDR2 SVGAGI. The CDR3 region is CASSYSNRVGYGYTF. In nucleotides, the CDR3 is TGTGCCAGCAGTTACTCCAACAGGGTTGGGTATGGCTACACCTTC.

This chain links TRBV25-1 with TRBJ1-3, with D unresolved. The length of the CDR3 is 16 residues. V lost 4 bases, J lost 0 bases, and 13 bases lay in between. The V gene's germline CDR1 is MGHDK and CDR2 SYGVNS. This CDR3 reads CASSGSRLDSGNTIYF. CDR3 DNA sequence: TGTGCCAGCAGTGGTAGCAGGCTAGACTCTGGAAACACCATATATTTT.

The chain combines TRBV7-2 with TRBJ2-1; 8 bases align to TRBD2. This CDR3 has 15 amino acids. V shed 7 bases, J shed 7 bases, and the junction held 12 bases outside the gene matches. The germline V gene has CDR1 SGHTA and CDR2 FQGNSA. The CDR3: CASTGSGTAKNEQFF. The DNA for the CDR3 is TGTGCCAGCACCGGTAGCGGGACCGCCAAGAATGAGCAGTTCTTC.